What follows are 18 T cell receptor beta chains derived from one specimen sequenced in a study of T cell responses to AZD1222 COVID-19 vaccine. TCRdb's copy holds only in-frame clones and misses some; the assay was immunoSEQ multiplex PCR. The profile shows about 86,000 clones, more than 90% of them singletons. Sequences were derived from peripheral blood, sampled on day 0 of AZD1222 vaccination. The receptors here all came from an adult in good health.

This sequence joins TRBV28 and TRBJ2-7; D may correspond to TRBD1 or TRBD2 (6 bases each). V was shortened by 4 bases and J by 0 bases, with 16 bases between the two germline ends. Germline CDR1 and CDR2: MDHEN and SYDVKM. The CDR3 has 16 residues. CDR3 amino acids: CASSSGGRGFSYEQYF. The CDR3 DNA follows: TGTGCCAGCAGTTCCGGGGGCAGGGGTTTCTCCTACGAGCAGTACTTC.

CDR3 DNA sequence: TGCGCCAGCATCTCCTCGGGGCGCTCCTACGAGCAGTACTTC. Its translation is CASISSGRSYEQYF. The genes are TRBV10-1 and TRBJ2-7; D could derive from TRBD1 or TRBD2 (5 bases each). V lost 7 bases and J lost 0, with 13 bases in between. Per the germline V gene, CDR1 is WNHNN and CDR2 is SYGVQD (reference sequence). There are 14 residues in the CDR3.

The chain uses TRBV28 and TRBJ2-2, with TRBD2 matching 8 bases. This CDR3 is built from 15 residues. V was pared by 6 bases and J by 7 bases, with 10 bases of the junction left unmatched. Per germline, CDR1 MDHEN and CDR2 SYDVKM. The CDR3: CASRDSGSRNGELFF. CDR3 nucleotides: TGTGCCAGCAGGGACAGCGGGAGCAGGAACGGGGAGCTGTTTTTT. Full variable domain (missing parts from reference TRBV28 and TRBJ2-2): DVKVTQSSRYLVKRTGEKVFLECVQDMDHENMFWYRQDPGLGLRLIYFSYDVKMKEKGDIPEGYSVSREKKERFSLILESASTNQTSMYLCASRDSGSRNGELFFGEGSRLTVL.

This clone was observed a single time. The chain links TRBV6-5 to TRBJ2-7; D is perhaps TRBD1 (6 bases). Germline V gene lookup returns CDR1 MNHEY and CDR2 SVGAGI. Deletions cut 7 bases from V and 0 bases from J, with 16 bases between. This CDR3 is 15 amino acids long. CDR3 bases: TGTGCCAGCATCGGCCGGGACACCGGCTCCTACGAGCAGTACTTC. The encoded protein is CASIGRDTGSYEQYF.

The rearrangement joins TRBV27 to TRBJ1-5; a possible D gene is TRBD1 (6 bases). V was pared by 6 bases and J by 9 bases, with 15 bases between. Looked up from germline, CDR1 is MNHEY and CDR2 is SMNVEV (reference sequence). This CDR3 is 13 amino acids long. This CDR3 is CASRDQQGMPQHF. CDR3 DNA: TGTGCCAGCAGAGATCAACAGGGAATGCCCCAGCATTTT.

The chain is built from TRBV9 and TRBJ1-2; 9 nucleotides align to TRBD1. V trimming: 3 bases; J trimming: 8 bases; junction bases outside the gene matches: 8. CDR1 and CDR2 from the germline V gene are SGDLS and YYNGEE. This CDR3 is built from 14 residues. CDR3 coding DNA: TGTGCCAGCAGCGCCCAACAGGGGGCTCACGGCTACACCTTC. Encoded protein: CASSAQQGAHGYTF. Using reference TRBV9 and TRBJ1-2 for the parts outside the CDR3, the full variable domain is DSGVTQTPKHLITATGQRVTLRCSPRSGDLSVYWYQQSLDQGLQFLIQYYNGEERAKGNILERFSAQQFPDLHSELNLSSLELGDSALYFCASSAQQGAHGYTFGSGTRLTVV.

V gene TRBV12-3 or TRBV12-4 combines with J gene TRBJ2-5, with D uncertain. V was pared by 5 bases and J by 3 bases, with 7 bases between. CDR3 length: 12 residues. CDR3 sequence reads: CASSRTEETQYF. In DNA form, the CDR3 reads TGTGCCAGCAGTCGGACGGAAGAGACCCAGTACTTC.

The rearrangement joins TRBV23-1 to TRBJ2-2; maybe TRBD2 (6 bases). TRBV23-1 is an ORF; its function is uncertain. This CDR3 has 16 residues. V lost 7 bases, J lost 0 bases, and 15 bases lay in between. In DNA form, the CDR3 reads TGCGCCAGCACTTTACGGGGGACGACGAACACCGGGGAGCTGTTTTTT. Amino acids: CASTLRGTTNTGELFF.

The chain employs TRBV5-1 and TRBJ2-2; D remains unclear. This CDR3 is 14 amino acids long. In germline, CDR1 is SGHRS, CDR2 YFSETQ. V dropped 4 bases and J dropped 5 bases, with 12 bases sitting between them. The CDR3 bases are TGCGCCAGCAGCACAGACGGGCGTACCGGGGAGCTGTTTTTT. Protein product: CASSTDGRTGELFF.

The V call is TRBV27, the J call TRBJ1-2; no definite D call. The CDR3 covers 15 residues. The germline V and J ends were trimmed by 5 bases and 3 bases, with 16 bases remaining between them. Per germline, CDR1 MNHEY and CDR2 SMNVEV (reference sequence). The CDR3 nucleotides read TGTGCCAGCAGTCGGACGTTCTTCCTCGACTATGGCTACACCTTC. Its protein product is CASSRTFFLDYGYTF.

The V and J genes are TRBV18 and TRBJ1-5; D is ambiguous. The CDR3 loop spans 17 amino acids. Germline CDR1 KGHSH, CDR2 LQKENI. The germline V and J ends were trimmed by 6 bases and 2 bases, with 20 bases remaining between them. The CDR3 DNA sequence: TGTGCCAGCTCCCTCAGCGCCGCCGCGGTGGGCAATCAGCCCCAGCATTTT. As protein: CASSLSAAAVGNQPQHF.

The gene calls are TRBV29-1 and TRBJ2-2, with D tentatively TRBD2 (6 bases). The V end was cut by 4 bases, the J end by 5 bases, with 8 bases between. Germline CDR1 SQVTM, CDR2 ANQGSEA. The length of the CDR3 is 12 residues. The CDR3 here is CSVVAGTGELFF. CDR3 coding DNA: TGCAGCGTTGTGGCGGGAACCGGGGAGCTGTTTTTT.

V usage is TRBV5-8 and J usage is TRBJ1-4; TRBD1 aligns across 9 bases. Unmatched junction bases numbered 10, after V lost 7 bases and J lost 6 bases. The germline CDR1 and CDR2 sequences are SGHTS and YDEGEE. CDR3 size: 15 residues. The CDR3 here is CASRLMGQGDEKLFF. CDR3 DNA: TGTGCCAGCCGACTAATGGGACAGGGAGATGAAAAACTGTTTTTT.

This chain connects TRBV19 to TRBJ2-5; D unclear. There are 14 residues in the CDR3. V lost 5 bases and J lost 0, with 10 bases in between. Germline CDR1 reads LNHDA; CDR2 reads SQIVND (reference sequence). The CDR3 protein is CASSEVTHQETQYF. The CDR3 coding sequence is TGTGCCAGTAGTGAAGTGACACACCAAGAGACCCAGTACTTC.

This chain links TRBV19 with TRBJ2-5; TRBD1 might be the D (5 bases). Trimming shortened V by 5 bases and J by 5 bases, and 12 bases separated the two germline ends. The CDR3 has 13 amino acids. CDR1 and CDR2 from the germline V gene are LNHDA and SQIVND (reference sequence). The CDR3 DNA is TGTGCCAGTAGTCTGCAGGGTTGGGAGACCCAGTACTTC. Its protein product is CASSLQGWETQYF. Full variable domain (missing parts from reference TRBV19 and TRBJ2-5): DGGITQSPKYLFRKEGQNVTLSCEQNLNHDAMYWYRQDPGQGLRLIYYSQIVNDFQKGDIAEGYSVSREKKESFPLTVTSAQKNPTAFYLCASSLQGWETQYFGPGTRLLVL.

On this clone: Other DNA sequences of this sample code for an identical CDR3. The chain is built from TRBV12-3 or TRBV12-4 and TRBJ2-5; TRBD2 might be the D (6 bases). V gave up 3 bases and J gave up 5 bases, with 10 bases separating them. The CDR3 runs to 13 residues. CDR3 in DNA: TGTGCCAGCAGTTTGCCGGAGGGGGAGACCCAGTACTTC. Encoded protein: CASSLPEGETQYF.

The V gene is TRBV5-4, the J gene TRBJ2-1; 7 bases are shared with TRBD2. The germline V gene has CDR1 SGHNT and CDR2 YYREEE (reference sequence). The V gene end was trimmed by 4 bases and the J gene end by 5 bases; junction bases not matched to a gene: 3. This CDR3 region has 13 residues. Here the CDR3 reads CASSRGTNNEQFF. The CDR3 DNA follows: TGTGCCAGCAGCCGCGGGACTAACAATGAGCAGTTCTTC.

This chain uses TRBV11-2 with TRBJ2-5; 14 bases are shared with TRBD2. Germline CDR1 reads SGHAT; CDR2 reads FQNNGV. J gave up 6 bases and V 3 bases, and 6 bases lay outside the gene matches. The CDR3 extends over 16 amino acids. The CDR3 DNA follows: TGTGCCAGCAGCTTTGGGACTAGCGGGGGTCAAAAGACCCAGTACTTC. As protein: CASSFGTSGGQKTQYF. Based on the CDR3 plus reference TRBV11-2 and TRBJ2-5, the full variable domain is EAGVAQSPRYKIIEKRQSVAFWCNPISGHATLYWYQQILGQGPKLLIQFQNNGVVDDSQLPKDRFSAERLKGVDSTLKIQPAKLEDSAVYLCASSFGTSGGQKTQYFGPGTRLLVL.